Sequencing of this T cell receptor (beta chain) was carried out in a study of shared clonotypes between healthy human individuals. Every subset's genomic DNA went evenly onto several immunoSEQ plates. The protocol was immunoSEQ multiplex PCR, while the TCRdb copy is restricted to in-frame clones and leaves out a portion. The sample comprises about 2.1 million clones, approximately 92% of which are singletons, and around 1.7% rests with the top ten. As to this clone: Its specificity is not known. Other DNA sequences in the sample encode the same CDR3.

Study-wide points: Tissue TCR repertoires likely differ from these blood-only repertoires. Sharing across four donors was highest in naive CD4 (approximately 5%) and lowest in memory CD8 (roughly 0.4%).

Selected positively for CCR7 and CD45RO-negative, naive CD8 cells excluded terminally differentiated effector memory CD45RA+ cells. Each donor was a Caucasian adult residing in Nashville, Tennessee. The V segment lost 2 bases and the J segment 7 bases; nucleotides outside the gene matches: 3. Germline CDR1 reads MNHEY; CDR2 reads SMNVEV (reference sequence). The CDR3 consists of 14 residues. Material for sequencing was naive CD8+ T cells from PBMCs. The source is a man between 18 and 29 years old in good health. Some clones in this sample may be carry-over from other donors' samples. The gene calls are TRBV27 and TRBJ2-7, with 12 bases matching TRBD1. The CDR3 nucleotides read TGTGCCAGCAGTTTAGGGACAGGGGGCGGGGAGCAGTACTTC. This sequence encodes CASSLGTGGGEQYF.